These T cell receptor beta chains were read from a single sample in a study of cytomegalovirus exposure and HLA in healthy donors. Profiled with immunoSEQ multiplex PCR; TCRdb holds only in-frame clones, not every one. This table holds 78,000 or so clones, approximately 94% found once. Sequencing was done on a sample of PBMCs. Receptor source: a young woman in good health and CMV-seropositive. Both conserved end residues are part of each CDR3. Fields, in order: clone size, J gene, V gene, D gene, CDR3 DNA, CDR3 protein. The D gene is left open where the match is weak. Clone size is given for some rows only: seen once, a few or many times, or a class if the clone is expanded.

abundance: NA
j_gene: TRBJ1-5
v_gene: TRBV2
d_gene: NA
CDR3nt: TGTGCCAGCAGTAAAGACAGAGATAGCAATCAGCCCCAGCATTTT
CDR3aa: CASSKDRDSNQPQHF

abundance: NA
j_gene: TRBJ2-5
v_gene: TRBV2
d_gene: NA
CDR3nt: TGTGCCAGCAGTGAAGGAAGGACTAAGCGAGGGGTGGAGACCCAGTACTTC
CDR3aa: CASSEGRTKRGVETQYF

abundance: NA
j_gene: TRBJ2-7
v_gene: TRBV28
d_gene: NA
CDR3nt: TGTGCCAGCAGTCAAAGACACTTCTCCTACGAGCAGTACTTC
CDR3aa: CASSQRHFSYEQYF

abundance: NA
j_gene: TRBJ2-2
v_gene: TRBV19
d_gene: NA
CDR3nt: TGTGCCAGTAGTTACGCCCGGGACACAAACACCGGGGAGCTGTTTTTT
CDR3aa: CASSYARDTNTGELFF

abundance: NA
j_gene: TRBJ1-4
v_gene: TRBV5-5
d_gene: TRBD1
CDR3nt: TGTGCCAGCAGCTGGATGGACAGGGGGGATGAAAAACTGTTTTTT
CDR3aa: CASSWMDRGDEKLFF

abundance: NA
j_gene: TRBJ1-2
v_gene: TRBV7-2
d_gene: NA
CDR3nt: TGTGCCAGCAGCTTACAGGGTGGATATGGCTACACCTTC
CDR3aa: CASSLQGGYGYTF

abundance: NA
j_gene: TRBJ1-1
v_gene: TRBV7-8
d_gene: NA
CDR3nt: TGTGCCAGCAGCTTAGCCCAGAACACTGAAGCTTTCTTT
CDR3aa: CASSLAQNTEAFF

abundance: NA
j_gene: TRBJ2-3
v_gene: TRBV2
d_gene: NA
CDR3nt: TGTGCCAGCAGTGAATACCCCCGGGGCACAGATACGCAGTATTTT
CDR3aa: CASSEYPRGTDTQYF

abundance: NA
j_gene: TRBJ1-4
v_gene: TRBV14
d_gene: TRBD1
CDR3nt: TGTGCCAGCAGCTGGCGACAGGGGGCTAATGAAAAACTGTTTTTT
CDR3aa: CASSWRQGANEKLFF

abundance: NA
j_gene: TRBJ2-1
v_gene: TRBV4-1
d_gene: TRBD2
CDR3nt: TGCGCCAGCAGCCAAGTAGCGGGGGGGTTCAATGAGCAGTTCTTC
CDR3aa: CASSQVAGGFNEQFF

abundance: NA
j_gene: TRBJ1-1
v_gene: TRBV30
d_gene: TRBD1
CDR3nt: TGTGCCTGGAGTCCCGGGACAGTATCCGTGAACACTGAAGCTTTCTTT
CDR3aa: CAWSPGTVSVNTEAFF

abundance: NA
j_gene: TRBJ2-2
v_gene: TRBV5-1
d_gene: NA
CDR3nt: TGCGCCAGCAGCTTGGGGGGGCTGAACACCGGGGAGCTGTTTTTT
CDR3aa: CASSLGGLNTGELFF

abundance: NA
j_gene: TRBJ1-1
v_gene: TRBV6-6
d_gene: NA
CDR3nt: TGTGCCAGCAGTTACAACGGCGGTATGAACACTGAAGCTTTCTTT
CDR3aa: CASSYNGGMNTEAFF

abundance: NA
j_gene: TRBJ2-5
v_gene: TRBV30
d_gene: NA
CDR3nt: TGTGCCTGGAGTCCACAGGGTTGGGAGACCCAGTACTTC
CDR3aa: CAWSPQGWETQYF

abundance: NA
j_gene: TRBJ2-5
v_gene: TRBV28
d_gene: NA
CDR3nt: TGTGCCACCATGACAGGTCCTTCGAGTTTGGAGACCCAGTACTTC
CDR3aa: CATMTGPSSLETQYF

abundance: NA
j_gene: TRBJ2-3
v_gene: TRBV7-9
d_gene: TRBD2
CDR3nt: TGTGCCAGCAGCTTAATTAGCGGGAGGGCCAGGACGCAGTATTTT
CDR3aa: CASSLISGRARTQYF

abundance: NA
j_gene: TRBJ1-5
v_gene: TRBV5-8
d_gene: NA
CDR3nt: TGTGCCAGCAGCCCGGGACACCAAGTTAATCAGCCCCAGCATTTT
CDR3aa: CASSPGHQVNQPQHF

abundance: NA
j_gene: TRBJ2-5
v_gene: TRBV19
d_gene: TRBD1
CDR3nt: TGTGCCAGTAGCCCCTGGACAGGGCCGTACCAAGAGACCCAGTACTTC
CDR3aa: CASSPWTGPYQETQYF

abundance: NA
j_gene: TRBJ1-1
v_gene: TRBV4-1
d_gene: NA
CDR3nt: TGCGCCAGCAGCCAAGGAGACATATACACTGAAGCTTTCTTT
CDR3aa: CASSQGDIYTEAFF

abundance: NA
j_gene: TRBJ1-6
v_gene: TRBV7-9
d_gene: NA
CDR3nt: TGTGCCAGCAGCTCTACTAGAACAGGGTGGACTTCACCCCTCCACTTT
CDR3aa: CASSSTRTGWTSPLHF

abundance: NA
j_gene: TRBJ2-7
v_gene: TRBV5-4
d_gene: NA
CDR3nt: TGTGCCAGCAGCTTTATCGGGAGCTCCTACGAGCAGTACTTC
CDR3aa: CASSFIGSSYEQYF

abundance: NA
j_gene: TRBJ2-1
v_gene: TRBV18
d_gene: NA
CDR3nt: TGTGCCAGCTCACGCTCCGGGGAGACTTTCAATGAGCAGTTCTTC
CDR3aa: CASSRSGETFNEQFF

abundance: NA
j_gene: TRBJ2-5
v_gene: TRBV14
d_gene: TRBD2
CDR3nt: TGTGCCAGCAGCCAAGGTTTCGCGGGGGGGCAAGAGACCCAGTACTTC
CDR3aa: CASSQGFAGGQETQYF

abundance: NA
j_gene: TRBJ1-2
v_gene: TRBV2
d_gene: NA
CDR3nt: TGTGCCGGCAGGCCCAACGAGATGGGCTACACCTTC
CDR3aa: CAGRPNEMGYTF

abundance: once
j_gene: TRBJ2-7
v_gene: TRBV6-5
d_gene: NA
CDR3nt: TGTGCCGTCCGCGGGGCAGGGTTGTACGAGCAGTACTTC
CDR3aa: CAVRGAGLYEQYF

abundance: NA
j_gene: TRBJ1-2
v_gene: TRBV7-2
d_gene: TRBD1
CDR3nt: TGTGCCAGCAGCTTAGATGGACAGGGGATTGGTGGCTACACCTTC
CDR3aa: CASSLDGQGIGGYTF

abundance: NA
j_gene: TRBJ1-4
v_gene: TRBV4-1
d_gene: TRBD1
CDR3nt: TGCGCCAGCAGCCAAGGGGACAGGGGCCGGGGTGAAAAACTGTTTTTT
CDR3aa: CASSQGDRGRGEKLFF

abundance: NA
j_gene: TRBJ1-6
v_gene: TRBV5-5
d_gene: NA
CDR3nt: TGTGCCAGCAGTTCGGACACGGCGAATTCACCCCTCCACTTT
CDR3aa: CASSSDTANSPLHF

abundance: NA
j_gene: TRBJ1-5
v_gene: TRBV4-2
d_gene: NA
CDR3nt: TGTGCCAGCAGCCAAGACCGGGATCAGCCCCAGCATTTT
CDR3aa: CASSQDRDQPQHF

abundance: NA
j_gene: TRBJ2-7
v_gene: TRBV18
d_gene: TRBD2
CDR3nt: TGTGCCAGCTCACCAATCGGGACTAGCGGGATTTATTCCGAGCAGTACTTC
CDR3aa: CASSPIGTSGIYSEQYF